This paragraph reports one TCR beta chain. Its antigen remains unidentified. These data belong to a study of OX40 agonist ivuxolimab in advanced cancers. Study-level findings and limits: In the 0.1 to 3.0 mg/kg range, CD4+ and CD8+ blood T cells had expanded clonally by week 6.

Germline lookup yields CDR1 SEHNR and CDR2 FQNEAQ (reference sequence). The ends were cut back, 3 bases at V and 0 bases at J, with 11 bases in the middle. The CDR3 consists of 15 residues. Sequenced by immunoSEQ multiplex PCR; TCRdb stores in-frame clones only, minus some. The table records tens of thousands of clones, over 75% of them present only once. Material: CD4+ or CD8+ T cells sorted from blood, obtained in a trial of the OX40 agonist ivuxolimab. This TCR was sampled from an adult with an advanced solid tumor such as melanoma, head and neck, liver or kidney cancer. The V and J genes are TRBV7-9 and TRBJ2-5; D unclear. The DNA of the CDR3 is TGTGCCAGCAGCTTTCGGGTAGGGTACCAAGAGACCCAGTACTTC. This translates into CASSFRVGYQETQYF.